These 16 T cell receptor beta chains were sequenced from one sample in a study of blood T cell repertoires in COVID-19. Sequencing was performed with immunoSEQ multiplex PCR; in TCRdb, only in-frame clones are kept and a portion is missing. The table lists 300,000 to 350,000 clones, around 83% of them singletons, with 2.5% to 3.5% in the top ten. The sample consisted of peripheral blood. Receptors originate from a man younger than 45 with active or convalescent COVID-19.

J is TRBJ1-2 and V is TRBV9; D call uncertain. Germline V gene lookup returns CDR1 SGDLS and CDR2 YYNGEE. The CDR3 is 14 residues long. V dropped 3 bases and J dropped 5 bases, with 14 bases sitting between them. The DNA for the CDR3 is TGTGCCAGCAGCGATGGACCGCGGACTTATGGCTACACCTTC. Amino acid sequence: CASSDGPRTYGYTF.

V gene TRBV4-2 combines with J gene TRBJ2-3; 8 nucleotides agree with TRBD2. The germline V gene has CDR1 LGHNA and CDR2 YNFKEQ. Trimming at V came to 2 bases and at J to 4 bases, leaving 11 bases not matched to a gene. CDR3 size: 17 residues. The CDR3 sequence is CASSQWVERENPDTQYF. The CDR3 DNA reads TGTGCCAGCAGCCAATGGGTAGAGCGGGAGAACCCAGATACGCAGTATTTT.

This CDR3 reads CASSIDGLAGSSGANVLTF. CDR3 coding DNA: TGTGCCAGTAGTATAGATGGACTAGCGGGGAGCTCTGGGGCCAACGTCCTGACTTTC. The rearrangement joins TRBV19 to TRBJ2-6; 12 nucleotides agree with TRBD2. Germline V gives CDR1 LNHDA, CDR2 SQIVND (reference sequence). V gave up 0 bases and J gave up 0 bases; unmatched junction bases: 3. The CDR3 has 19 amino acids.

The chain employs TRBV6-5 and TRBJ2-3, with D possibly matching TRBD2 (6 bases). Trimming shortened V by 8 bases and J by 0 bases, and 12 bases separated the two germline ends. This CDR3 is built from 14 residues. Per the germline V gene, CDR1 is MNHEY and CDR2 is SVGAGI. The CDR3, as DNA: TGTGCCAGCCGACTCGGGACTAGCACAGATACGCAGTATTTT. Its translation is CASRLGTSTDTQYF.

The chain links TRBV5-1 to TRBJ1-1; D remains ambiguous. Germline-derived CDR1 and CDR2 are SGHRS and YFSETQ. Deletions cut 0 bases from V and 7 bases from J, with 10 bases between. The CDR3 spans 13 residues. The CDR3 DNA reads TGCGCCAGCAGCTTGGTCGGTCGGAGTGAAGCTTTCTTT. This encodes CASSLVGRSEAFF.

The J gene is TRBJ2-3, the V gene TRBV7-9; TRBD1 aligns across 12 bases. Germline CDR1 SEHNR, CDR2 FQNEAQ (reference sequence). The CDR3 has 18 amino acids. The ends lost 4 bases at V and 1 base at J; junction bases unmatched: 9. CDR3: CASSSWDRGPLGTDTQYF. CDR3 nucleotide sequence: TGTGCCAGCAGCTCTTGGGACAGGGGGCCTCTAGGCACAGATACGCAGTATTTT.

The V call is TRBV27, the J call TRBJ1-1, with 7 bases identical to TRBD1. Trimming took 7 bases from V and 0 from J; bases not matched to a gene: 17. The CDR3 contains 18 residues. The germline CDR1 and CDR2 sequences are MNHEY and SMNVEV (reference sequence). CDR3 nucleotides: TGTGCCAGCACAGGGGGAAGGGGCCGGGACAGCATGAACACTGAAGCTTTCTTT. Amino acid sequence: CASTGGRGRDSMNTEAFF.

The CDR3 reads CASSASGGRKDTQYF. DNA for the CDR3: TGTGCCAGCAGCGCCAGCGGGGGGCGGAAAGATACGCAGTATTTT. This chain links TRBV6-4 with TRBJ2-3; 9 positions agree with TRBD2. The J segment lost 5 bases and the V segment lost 6 bases, leaving 9 bases of the junction unmatched. Looked up from germline, CDR1 is MRHNA and CDR2 is SNTAGT. The CDR3 extends over 15 amino acids.

For the CDR3, the DNA is TGTGCCAGCAGTTTTCGCGCAGATACGCAGTATTTT. This translates into CASSFRADTQYF. The chain combines TRBV12-3 or TRBV12-4 with TRBJ2-3; D is unresolved. The length of the CDR3 is 12 residues. V dropped 3 bases and J dropped 4 bases, with 5 bases sitting between them.

This chain joins TRBV6-5 and TRBJ1-1; 7 nucleotides match TRBD1. This CDR3 contains 14 residues. V lost 4 bases, J lost 5 bases, and 7 bases stayed unmatched. Germline CDR1 reads MNHEY; CDR2 reads SVGAGI. For the CDR3, the DNA is TGTGCCAGCAGTTTTGGAACAGGGGCGACTGAAGCTTTCTTT. Translating it yields CASSFGTGATEAFF.

The J gene is TRBJ1-2, the V gene TRBV7-2; possibly TRBD1 for D (5 bases). The germline V gene has CDR1 SGHTA and CDR2 FQGNSA. This CDR3 contains 16 residues. V was cut by 1 base and J by 4 bases, with 16 bases left in between. The CDR3: CASSLETDFLIYGYTF. DNA for the CDR3: TGTGCCAGCAGCTTAGAGACAGATTTCCTAATCTATGGCTACACCTTC.

V usage is TRBV9 and J usage is TRBJ1-4; no clear D. The V end was cut by 2 bases, the J end by 4 bases, with 9 bases between. The CDR3 covers 14 residues. CDR1 is SGDLS and CDR2 is YYNGEE in the germline V gene. Here the CDR3 reads CASSVTARNEKLFF. As DNA, the CDR3 is TGTGCCAGCAGCGTCACAGCCCGTAATGAAAAACTGTTTTTT.

About this clone: One junction end disagrees with the germline gene, perhaps due to a read error. This rearrangement joins TRBV7-9 to TRBJ1-2, with D unresolved. Germline V CDR1 and CDR2: SEHNR, FQNEAQ (reference sequence). The length of the CDR3 is 12 residues. The CDR3 coding sequence is TGTGCCAGCAGCTTAGGTCAGGAATTCGCCCGCTTC. Protein: CASSLGQEFARF.

V is TRBV5-1 and J is TRBJ2-1, with a tentative D call TRBD2 (5 bases). The CDR3 spans 12 residues. CDR1 is SGHRS, CDR2 YFSETQ, per germline. Trimming stripped 1 base from V and 8 bases from J, with 7 bases between. CDR3 loop: CASSLFGDEQFF. DNA of the CDR3: TGCGCCAGCAGCTTGTTCGGGGATGAGCAGTTCTTC.

The chain combines TRBV5-1 with TRBJ2-7, with TRBD1 matching 7 bases. V trimming: 7 bases; J trimming: 1 base; junction bases outside the gene matches: 8. CDR1 and CDR2 (germline): SGHRS, YFSETQ. The CDR3 is made up of 14 amino acids. The CDR3 loop reads CASGFGDSSYEQYF. DNA for the CDR3: TGCGCCAGCGGATTCGGGGACAGTTCCTACGAGCAGTACTTC.

This clone occurred once. The junction does not match germline at one end; this may be a read error. V usage is TRBV2 and J usage is TRBJ2-7; D not certain. CDR1 SNHLY and CDR2 FYNNEI come from the germline V gene. The CDR3 has 11 residues. CDR3 protein: CASSEGQTAWF. The CDR3 coding sequence is TGTGCCAGCAGTGAAGGCCAGACTGCTTGGTTC. The whole variable domain, filled in from reference TRBV2 and TRBJ2-7, reads EPEVTQTPSHQVTQMGQEVILRCVPISNHLYFYWYRQILGQKVEFLVSFYNNEISEKSEIFDDQFSVERPDGSNFTLKIRSTKLEDSAMYFCASSEGQTAWFGPGTRLTVT.